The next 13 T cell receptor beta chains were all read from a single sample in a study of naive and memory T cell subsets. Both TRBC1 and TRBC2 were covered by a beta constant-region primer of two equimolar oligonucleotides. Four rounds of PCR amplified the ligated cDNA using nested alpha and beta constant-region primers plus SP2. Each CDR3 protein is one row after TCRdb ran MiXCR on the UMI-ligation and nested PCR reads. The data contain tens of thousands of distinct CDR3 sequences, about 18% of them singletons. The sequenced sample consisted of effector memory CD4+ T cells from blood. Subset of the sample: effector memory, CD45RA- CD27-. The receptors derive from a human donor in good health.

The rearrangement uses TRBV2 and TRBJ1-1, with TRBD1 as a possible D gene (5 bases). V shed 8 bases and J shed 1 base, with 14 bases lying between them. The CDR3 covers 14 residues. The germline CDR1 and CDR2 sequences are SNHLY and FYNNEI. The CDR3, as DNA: TGTGCCAGCTTGAGCAGGGATCCGAACACTGAAGCTTTCTTT. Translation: CASLSRDPNTEAFF.

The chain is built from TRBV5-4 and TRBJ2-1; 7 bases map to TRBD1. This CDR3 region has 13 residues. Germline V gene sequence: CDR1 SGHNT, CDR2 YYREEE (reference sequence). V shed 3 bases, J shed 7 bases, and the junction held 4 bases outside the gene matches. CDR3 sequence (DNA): TGTGCCAGCAGCTCGGACAGGTTTAATGAGCAGTTCTTC. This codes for CASSSDRFNEQFF. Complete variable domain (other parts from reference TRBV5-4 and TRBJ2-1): ETGVTQSPTHLIKTRGQQVTLRCSSQSGHNTVSWYQQALGQGPQFIFQYYREEENGRGNFPPRFSGLQFPNYSSELNVNALELDDSALYLCASSSDRFNEQFFGPGTRLTVL.

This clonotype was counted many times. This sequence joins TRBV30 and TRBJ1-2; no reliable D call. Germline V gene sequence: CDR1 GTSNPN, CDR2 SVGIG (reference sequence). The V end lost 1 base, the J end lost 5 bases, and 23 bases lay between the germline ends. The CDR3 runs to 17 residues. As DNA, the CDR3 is TGTGCCTGGAGTGGGGGAGGACTTTCCCTTTCCCGTTATGGCTACACCTTC. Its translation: CAWSGGGLSLSRYGYTF. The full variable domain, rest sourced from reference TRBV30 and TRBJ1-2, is SQTIHQWPATLVQPVGSPLSLECTVEGTSNPNLYWYRQAAGRGLQLLFYSVGIGQISSEVPQNLSASRPQDRQFILSSKKLLLSDSGFYLCAWSGGGLSLSRYGYTFGSGTRLTVV.

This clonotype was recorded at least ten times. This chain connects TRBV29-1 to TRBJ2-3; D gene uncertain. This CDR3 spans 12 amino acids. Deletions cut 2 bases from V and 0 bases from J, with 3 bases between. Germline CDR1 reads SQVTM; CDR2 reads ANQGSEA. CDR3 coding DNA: TGCAGCGTTGAATACAGCACAGATACGCAGTATTTT. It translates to CSVEYSTDTQYF.

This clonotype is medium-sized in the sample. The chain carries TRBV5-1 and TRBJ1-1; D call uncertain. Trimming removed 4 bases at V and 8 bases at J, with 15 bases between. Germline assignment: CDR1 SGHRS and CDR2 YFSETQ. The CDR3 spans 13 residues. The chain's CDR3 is CASSLWESEEAFF. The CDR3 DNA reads TGCGCCAGCAGCCTTTGGGAGTCAGAAGAAGCTTTCTTT. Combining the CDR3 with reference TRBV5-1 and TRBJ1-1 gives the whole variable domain KAGVTQTPRYLIKTRGQQVTLSCSPISGHRSVSWYQQTPGQGLQFLFEYFSETQRNKGNFPGRFSGRQFSNSRSEMNVSTLELGDSALYLCASSLWESEEAFFGQGTRLTVV.

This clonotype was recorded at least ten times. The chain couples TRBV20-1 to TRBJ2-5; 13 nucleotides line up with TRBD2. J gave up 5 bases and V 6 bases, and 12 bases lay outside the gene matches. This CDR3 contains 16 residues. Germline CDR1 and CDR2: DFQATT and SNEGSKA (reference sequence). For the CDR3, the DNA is TGCAGTGCCACCGGACTAGCGGGAGTATATTACGAGACCCAGTACTTC. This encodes CSATGLAGVYYETQYF.

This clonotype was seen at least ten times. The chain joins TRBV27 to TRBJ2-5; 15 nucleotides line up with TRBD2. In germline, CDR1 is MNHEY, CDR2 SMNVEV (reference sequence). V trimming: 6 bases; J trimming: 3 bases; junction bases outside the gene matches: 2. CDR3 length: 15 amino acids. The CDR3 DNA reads TGTGCCAGCAGGGGACTAGCGGGAGGTGAAGAGACCCAGTACTTC. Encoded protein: CASRGLAGGEETQYF.

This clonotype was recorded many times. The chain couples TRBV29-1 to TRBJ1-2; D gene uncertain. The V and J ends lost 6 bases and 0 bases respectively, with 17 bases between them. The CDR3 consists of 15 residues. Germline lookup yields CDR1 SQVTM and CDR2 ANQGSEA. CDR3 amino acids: CSVQDRGGTNYGYTF. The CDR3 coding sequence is TGCAGCGTCCAAGATCGCGGCGGAACTAACTATGGCTACACCTTC.

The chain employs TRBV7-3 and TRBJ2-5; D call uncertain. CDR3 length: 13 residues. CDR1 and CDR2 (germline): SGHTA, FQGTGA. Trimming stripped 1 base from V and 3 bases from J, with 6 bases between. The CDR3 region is CASSLNPEETQYF. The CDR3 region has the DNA TGTGCCAGCAGCTTAAATCCAGAAGAGACCCAGTACTTC.

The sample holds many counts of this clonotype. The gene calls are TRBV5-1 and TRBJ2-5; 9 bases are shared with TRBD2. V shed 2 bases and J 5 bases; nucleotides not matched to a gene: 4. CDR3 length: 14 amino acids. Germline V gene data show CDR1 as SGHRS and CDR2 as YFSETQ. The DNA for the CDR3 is TGCGCCAGCAGCTTTGGCGGGAGGGGTGAGACCCAGTACTTC. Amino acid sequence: CASSFGGRGETQYF.

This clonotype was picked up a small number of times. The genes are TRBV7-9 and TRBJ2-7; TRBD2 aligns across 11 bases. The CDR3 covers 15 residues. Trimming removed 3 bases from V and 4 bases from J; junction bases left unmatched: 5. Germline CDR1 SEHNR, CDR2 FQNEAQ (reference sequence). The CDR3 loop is CASSFSSGRGYEQYF. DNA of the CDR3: TGTGCCAGCAGCTTTAGTAGCGGGAGGGGGTACGAGCAGTACTTC.

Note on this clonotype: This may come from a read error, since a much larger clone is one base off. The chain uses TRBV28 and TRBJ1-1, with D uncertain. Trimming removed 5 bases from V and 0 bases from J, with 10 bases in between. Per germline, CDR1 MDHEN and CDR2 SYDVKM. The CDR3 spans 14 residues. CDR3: CASSMRVMNTEAFF. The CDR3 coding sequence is TGTGCCAGCAGTATGAGGGTAATGAACACTGAAGCTTTCTTT.

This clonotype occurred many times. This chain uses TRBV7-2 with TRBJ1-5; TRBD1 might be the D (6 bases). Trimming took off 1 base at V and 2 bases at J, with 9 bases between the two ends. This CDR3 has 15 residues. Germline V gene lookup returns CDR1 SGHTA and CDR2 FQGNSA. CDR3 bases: TGTGCCAGCAGCTTAGTTAGGGGGGGCAATCAGCCCCAGCATTTT. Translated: CASSLVRGGNQPQHF.